This record covers a single TCR beta chain. What it binds is not known. Profiling relied on immunoSEQ multiplex PCR, and the TCRdb table lists in-frame clones only, not all of them. The sample contains around 41,000 clones, 60% to 85% of which appear only once. The source of the sample is a study of a mutant IDH1 vaccine in newly diagnosed glioma. On the study more broadly: Initiation of the vaccine course occurred 4-6 weeks after radiotherapy alone, or alongside temozolomide cycles. Previous treatment comprised radiotherapy, temozolomide, or both, mostly both. Study-wide findings and caveats: Altogether, 80% to 95% of patients exhibited vaccine-induced immune responses.

Time point specified: week 23, last vaccination. With topical imiquimod, each dose of the vaccine consisted of 300 ug of mutant IDH1 20-mer peptide. The CDR3 totals 18 residues. V shed 0 bases and J shed 2 bases, with 18 bases lying between them. The germline V gene has CDR1 SGDLS and CDR2 YYNGEE. The sequences come from PBMCs, collected from a glioma patient whose treatment included an IDH1 peptide vaccine. The chain links TRBV9 to TRBJ2-1; D perhaps matches TRBD2 (5 bases). The receptor was derived from a woman aged 40 to 55 with glioma. Some clones in this sample may be carry-over from other donors' samples. The CDR3 loop is CASSVAMGVRGTYNEQFF. CDR3 sequence (DNA): TGTGCCAGCAGCGTAGCTATGGGAGTACGGGGAACCTACAATGAGCAGTTCTTC. Variable domain in full (rest from reference TRBV9 and TRBJ2-1): DSGVTQTPKHLITATGQRVTLRCSPRSGDLSVYWYQQSLDQGLQFLIQYYNGEERAKGNILERFSAQQFPDLHSELNLSSLELGDSALYFCASSVAMGVRGTYNEQFFGPGTRLTVL.